Shown below are 16 T cell receptor beta chains from a single sample sequenced in a study of cytomegalovirus exposure and HLA in healthy donors. PCR used 60 Vbeta primers and 13 Jbeta primers. Measured with immunoSEQ multiplex PCR; TCRdb has only the in-frame clones, and not every one. The table has approximately 160,000 clones, 68% seen once; the top ten hold just under 4.5%. Material: PBMCs. The source of these receptors is a woman younger than 35 in good health and CMV-seropositive.

This clone has more than one count but fewer than ten. The chain carries TRBV5-1 and TRBJ1-2, with 9 bases aligning to TRBD1. Looked up from germline, CDR1 is SGHRS and CDR2 is YFSETQ. Trimming removed 3 bases from V and 7 bases from J; junction bases left unmatched: 10. This CDR3 has 15 amino acids. The chain's CDR3 is CASSSQTGGFGGYTF. CDR3 coding DNA: TGCGCCAGCAGCTCACAGACAGGGGGGTTTGGTGGCTACACCTTC.

This clone was seen a few times. This chain links TRBV5-6 with TRBJ2-3; 8 bases match TRBD2. The V gene's germline CDR1 is SGHDT and CDR2 YYEEEE. J was trimmed by 4 bases and V by 0 bases; bases with no gene match: 7. The CDR3 is 16 residues long. The CDR3 loop reads CASSLDGTSVADTQYF. In nucleotides, the CDR3 is TGTGCCAGCAGCTTGGATGGGACTAGTGTCGCAGATACGCAGTATTTT.

The V gene is TRBV4-1, the J gene TRBJ2-7; 7 bases agree with TRBD1. In germline, CDR1 is MGHRA, CDR2 YSYEKL. CDR3 length: 15 residues. After removal of 1 base from V and 2 bases from J, the junction contained 5 bases not matched to a gene. The DNA of the CDR3 is TGCGCCAGCAGCCAAGTAGGGGGCAACGCCTACGAGCAGTACTTC. It encodes CASSQVGGNAYEQYF.

About this clone: Relative to the germline gene, one junction end is altered; a read error may explain this. The gene calls are TRBV10-3 and TRBJ1-5, with TRBD1 as a possible D gene (6 bases). In germline, CDR1 is ENHRY, CDR2 SYGVKD. The CDR3 loop spans 16 amino acids. CDR3 sequence (DNA): TGTGCCATCAGTGAGTCTTTCGAGGGGGGGAGTCAGGCCCAGCATTTT. This encodes CAISESFEGGSQAQHF.

The J gene is TRBJ1-1, the V gene TRBV15; 8 bases are shared with TRBD1. Germline assignment: CDR1 LNHNV and CDR2 YYDKDF (reference sequence). The ends lost 4 bases at V and 5 bases at J; junction bases unmatched: 9. CDR3 length equals 15 residues. CDR3 in amino acids: CATSTQGAGWTEAFF. For the CDR3, the DNA is TGTGCCACCAGCACCCAGGGGGCGGGATGGACTGAAGCTTTCTTT.

The V call is TRBV30, the J call TRBJ1-4; D call uncertain. The CDR3 has 15 residues. Germline values: CDR1 GTSNPN, CDR2 SVGIG (reference sequence). The V gene lost 4 bases and the J gene lost 7 bases, with 19 bases spanning the gap. The CDR3: CAWTSWTAPGEKLFF. CDR3 sequence (DNA): TGTGCCTGGACCTCGTGGACTGCCCCAGGTGAAAAACTGTTTTTT.

The CDR3 is CASSLQGQETQYF. The CDR3 coding sequence is TGCGCCAGCAGCTTGCAGGGTCAAGAGACCCAGTACTTC. The rearrangement links TRBV5-1 to TRBJ2-5, with D maybe TRBD1 (5 bases). The V gene lost 1 base and the J gene lost 2 bases, with 6 bases spanning the gap. There are 13 residues in the CDR3. CDR1 and CDR2 from the germline V gene are SGHRS and YFSETQ.

This clone appeared a few times. J is TRBJ1-2 and V is TRBV6-1; tentative D call: TRBD1 (5 bases). Trimming left V 3 bases short and J 6 bases short, with 11 bases between. Germline V gene sequence: CDR1 MNHNS, CDR2 SASEGT. The CDR3 loop spans 13 amino acids. The CDR3 sequence: CASSDRDTDGYTF. The CDR3, as DNA: TGTGCCAGCAGTGACAGGGATACGGATGGCTACACCTTC.

The chain uses TRBV5-4 and TRBJ2-7, with 10 bases lining up with TRBD2. The CDR3 loop spans 14 amino acids. V shed 5 bases, J shed 2 bases, and the junction held 4 bases outside the gene matches. CDR1 and CDR2 (germline): SGHNT, YYREEE (reference sequence). The chain's CDR3 is CASRTAGGPYEQYF. CDR3 DNA sequence: TGTGCCAGCAGGACAGCGGGAGGGCCCTACGAGCAGTACTTC.

The chain employs TRBV28 and TRBJ1-3, with 7 bases matching TRBD1. CDR1 is MDHEN, CDR2 SYDVKM, per germline. After removal of 3 bases from V and 5 bases from J, the junction contained 7 bases not matched to a gene. This CDR3 has 15 amino acids. CDR3 loop: CASSFEGGARNTIYF. The DNA of the CDR3 is TGTGCCAGCAGTTTCGAAGGGGGCGCTAGAAACACCATATATTTT.

Points on this clone: The sample carries other DNA sequences with the same CDR3. The chain has TRBV5-8 and TRBJ2-1, with unresolved D. CDR1 is SGHTS, CDR2 YDEGEE, per germline. The V end was cut by 4 bases, the J end by 3 bases, with 8 bases between. CDR3 length equals 13 residues. CDR3 region: CASSLLRYNEQFF. The CDR3 DNA reads TGTGCCAGCAGCCTACTACGCTACAATGAGCAGTTCTTC.

The chain recombines TRBV6-4 with TRBJ1-1; the D gene is possibly TRBD1 (6 bases). Germline CDR1 reads MRHNA; CDR2 reads SNTAGT. Trimming removed 6 bases at V and 8 bases at J, with 19 bases between. This CDR3 contains 14 residues. The CDR3 region is CASSRTERKTEAFF. For the CDR3, the DNA is TGTGCCAGCAGCCGGACAGAGAGGAAAACGGAAGCTTTCTTT.

The chain's CDR3 is CASGLIRGRTSGRWYEQYF. CDR3 nucleotides: TGTGCTAGTGGTTTGATCAGGGGGCGGACTAGCGGGAGATGGTACGAGCAGTACTTC. The chain joins TRBV12-5 to TRBJ2-7, with 13 bases fitting TRBD2. Per germline, CDR1 LGHNT and CDR2 FRNRAP. After removal of 2 bases from V and 4 bases from J, the junction contained 14 bases not matched to a gene. There are 19 residues in the CDR3.

The chain recombines TRBV7-9 with TRBJ1-2; D not certain. There are 13 residues in the CDR3. Germline V CDR1 and CDR2: SEHNR, FQNEAQ (reference sequence). V lost 5 bases, J lost 7 bases, and 14 bases lay in between. The DNA for the CDR3 is TGTGCCAGCAGCCCGGAGGCCGTGGGTGGCTACACCTTC. Translated: CASSPEAVGGYTF.

Concerning this clone itself: The same CDR3 is also encoded by other DNA sequences in this sample. This chain joins TRBV29-1 and TRBJ1-2, with 9 bases lining up with TRBD1. Germline CDR1 and CDR2: SQVTM and ANQGSEA. J gave up 8 bases and V 7 bases, and 5 bases lay outside the gene matches. There are 11 residues in the CDR3. CDR3 sequence: CSARQGEGYTF. In nucleotides, the CDR3 is TGCAGCGCACGACAGGGGGAGGGCTACACCTTC.

This clone was detected only once. This rearrangement joins TRBV4-1 to TRBJ2-5; 7 bases line up with TRBD2. With V trimmed by 0 bases and J by 0 bases, 7 bases remained unmatched. CDR1 is MGHRA, CDR2 YSYEKL, per germline. The CDR3 has 17 residues. The CDR3 nucleotides read TGCGCCAGCAGCCAAGATTCCCTAGCGGAAGACCAAGAGACCCAGTACTTC. Protein product: CASSQDSLAEDQETQYF.